In its sample, the clone carrying this TCR beta chain was seen many times. Its antigen remains unidentified. The V and J ends lost 4 bases and 8 bases respectively, with 1 base between them. Looked up from germline, CDR1 is SQVTM and CDR2 is ANQGSEA. This CDR3 region has 8 residues. From the RACE reads, TCRdb called clonotypes with MiXCR, one entry per CDR3 protein. This sample has 300,000 to 400,000 distinct CDR3 sequences, with around 5.5% found just once. The data belong to a study of human T cells and chemical hapten exposure. For the study at large: Slight volume differences across pooled libraries mainly accounted for varying per-sample TCR yields.

Study-level results: Patch test score rose with PT1 expanded TCR count, significant at thresholds 8, 16 and 32, not 4.

Time point: pre-sensitization, week 0. As to treatment: therapeutic diphenylcyclopropenone sensitization with weekly scalp DPC. Someone pulled total RNA out of unfractionated whole blood. The chain uses TRBV29-1 and TRBJ2-3; D ambiguous. Sequences were derived from whole blood, sampled in connection with sensitization to the hapten diphenylcyclopropenone (DPC). The source of this sequence is a woman between 50 and 59 years old with alopecia areata. Some clones in this sample may be carry-over from other donors' samples. The chain's CDR3 is CSVGTQYF. The CDR3 nucleotides are TGCAGCGTTGGTACGCAGTATTTT.